This T cell receptor beta chain was identified in a study of T cell repertoires in cytomegalovirus infection. This CDR3 is 15 amino acids long. The germline gives CDR1 SGHVS, CDR2 FQNEAQ. After removal of 5 bases from V and 5 bases from J, the junction contained 8 bases not matched to a gene. TCRdb reprocessed the reads with MiXCR, giving one entry per CDR3 protein. The data hold about 900,000 distinct CDR3 sequences, with around 30% observed a single time. Concerning this clonotype: Its matching antigen is unknown.

The sequence was obtained from a human donor in good health (CMV status not recorded). Some clones in this sample may be carry-over from other donors' samples. The source material was cultured CD8+ T cells from PBMCs, sampled from culture after CMV antigen stimulation. This chain links TRBV7-8 with TRBJ2-5, with 10 bases lining up with TRBD2. The CDR3 loop reads CASSPAGGTAETQYF. In DNA, the CDR3 is TGTGCCAGCAGCCCAGCGGGGGGGACCGCGGAGACCCAGTACTTC.